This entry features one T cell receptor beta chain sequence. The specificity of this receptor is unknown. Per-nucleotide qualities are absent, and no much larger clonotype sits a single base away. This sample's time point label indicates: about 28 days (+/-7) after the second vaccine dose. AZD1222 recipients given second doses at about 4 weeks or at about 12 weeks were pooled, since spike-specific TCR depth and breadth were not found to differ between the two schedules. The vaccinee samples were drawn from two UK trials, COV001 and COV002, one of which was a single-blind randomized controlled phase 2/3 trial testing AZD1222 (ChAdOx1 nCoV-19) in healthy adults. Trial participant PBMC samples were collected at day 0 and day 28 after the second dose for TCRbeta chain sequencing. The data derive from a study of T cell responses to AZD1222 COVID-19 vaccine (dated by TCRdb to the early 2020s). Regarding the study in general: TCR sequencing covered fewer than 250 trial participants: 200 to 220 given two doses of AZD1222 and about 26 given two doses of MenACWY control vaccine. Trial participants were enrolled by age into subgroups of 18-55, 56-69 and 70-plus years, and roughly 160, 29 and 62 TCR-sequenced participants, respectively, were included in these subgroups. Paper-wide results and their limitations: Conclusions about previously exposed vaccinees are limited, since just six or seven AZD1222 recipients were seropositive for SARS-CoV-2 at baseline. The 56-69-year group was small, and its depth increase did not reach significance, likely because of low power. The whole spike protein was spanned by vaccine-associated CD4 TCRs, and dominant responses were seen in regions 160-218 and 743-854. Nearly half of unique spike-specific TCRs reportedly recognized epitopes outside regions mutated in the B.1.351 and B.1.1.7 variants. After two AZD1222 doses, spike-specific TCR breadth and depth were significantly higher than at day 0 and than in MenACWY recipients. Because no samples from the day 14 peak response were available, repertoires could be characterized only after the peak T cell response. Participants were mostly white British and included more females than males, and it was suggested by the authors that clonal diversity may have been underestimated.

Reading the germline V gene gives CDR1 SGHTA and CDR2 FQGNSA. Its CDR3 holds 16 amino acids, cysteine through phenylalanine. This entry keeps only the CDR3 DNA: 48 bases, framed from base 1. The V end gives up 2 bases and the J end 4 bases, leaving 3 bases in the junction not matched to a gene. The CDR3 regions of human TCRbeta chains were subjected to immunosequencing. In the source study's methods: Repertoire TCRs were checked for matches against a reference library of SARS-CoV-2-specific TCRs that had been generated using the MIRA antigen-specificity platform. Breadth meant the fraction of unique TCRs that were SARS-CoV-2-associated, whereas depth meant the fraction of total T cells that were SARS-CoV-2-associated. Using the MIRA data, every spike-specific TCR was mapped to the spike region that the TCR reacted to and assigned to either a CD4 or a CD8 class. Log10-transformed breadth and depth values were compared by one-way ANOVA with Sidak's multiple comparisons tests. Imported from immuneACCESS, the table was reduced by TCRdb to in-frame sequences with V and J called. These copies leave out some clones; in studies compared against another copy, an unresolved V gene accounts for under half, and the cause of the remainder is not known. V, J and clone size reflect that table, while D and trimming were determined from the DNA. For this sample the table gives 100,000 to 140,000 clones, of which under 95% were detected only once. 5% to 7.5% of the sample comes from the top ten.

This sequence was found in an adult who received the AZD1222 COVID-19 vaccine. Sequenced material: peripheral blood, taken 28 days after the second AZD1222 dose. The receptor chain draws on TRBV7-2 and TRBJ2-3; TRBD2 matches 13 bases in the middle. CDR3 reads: CASSLKTSGRADTQYF. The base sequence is TGTGCCAGCAGCTTAAAAACTAGCGGGAGGGCAGATACGCAGTATTTT.